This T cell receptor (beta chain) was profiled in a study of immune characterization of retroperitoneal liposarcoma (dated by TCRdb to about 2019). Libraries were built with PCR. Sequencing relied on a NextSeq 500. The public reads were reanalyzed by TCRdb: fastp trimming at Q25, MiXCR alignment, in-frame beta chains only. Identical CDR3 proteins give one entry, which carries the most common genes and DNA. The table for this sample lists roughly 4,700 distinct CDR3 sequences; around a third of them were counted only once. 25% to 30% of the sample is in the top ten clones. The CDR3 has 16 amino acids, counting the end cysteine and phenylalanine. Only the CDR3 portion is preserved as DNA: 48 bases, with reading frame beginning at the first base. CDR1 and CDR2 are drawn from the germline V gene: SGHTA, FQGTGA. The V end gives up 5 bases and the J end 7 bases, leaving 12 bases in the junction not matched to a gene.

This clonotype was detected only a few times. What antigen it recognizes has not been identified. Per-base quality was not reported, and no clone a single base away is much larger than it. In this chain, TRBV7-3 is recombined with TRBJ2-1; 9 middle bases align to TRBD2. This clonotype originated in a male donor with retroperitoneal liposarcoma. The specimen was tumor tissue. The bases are TGTGCCAGCAGCCCACAGCGGGAGGACCCTTGGAATGAGCAGTTCTTC. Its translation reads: CASSPQREDPWNEQFF.